A single sample is the source of the 24 T cell receptor beta chains below, sequenced in a study of T cell responses to AZD1222 COVID-19 vaccine. The repertoire was sequenced with immunoSEQ multiplex PCR; TCRdb's copy has only in-frame clones and lacks some. The sample shows 80,000 to 100,000 clones, about nine tenths of them seen only once. The material was peripheral blood, obtained on day 0 of MenACWY control vaccination. All receptors come from an adult in good health.

V is TRBV7-2 and J is TRBJ2-5, with a possible D match to TRBD2 (6 bases). Per germline, CDR1 SGHTA and CDR2 FQGNSA. With 7 bases removed from V and 4 bases from J, the gap between germline ends came to 16 bases. This CDR3 contains 14 residues. This chain's CDR3 is CASTQYGGRETQYF. Written as DNA, the CDR3 is TGTGCCAGCACCCAATACGGGGGTCGAGAGACCCAGTACTTC.

This chain links TRBV4-3 with TRBJ2-5; D is possibly TRBD2 (5 bases). Deletions cut 1 base from V and 1 base from J, with 10 bases between. CDR3 length: 15 residues. In germline, CDR1 is LGHNA, CDR2 YSLEER. DNA of the CDR3: TGCGCCAGCAGCCAAGGTAACAGCGGCCAAGAGACCCAGTACTTC. As protein: CASSQGNSGQETQYF.

In its sample, this clone was seen a few times. The rearrangement joins TRBV14 to TRBJ1-4, with D uncertain. Between the trimmed V and J ends, which lost 1 base and 8 bases, there was a span of 5 bases. The CDR3 totals 12 residues. Per the germline V gene, CDR1 is SGHDN and CDR2 is FVKESK. The CDR3: CASSQAAEKLFF. CDR3 DNA sequence: TGTGCCAGCAGCCAAGCCGCGGAAAAACTGTTTTTT. Complete variable domain (other parts from reference TRBV14 and TRBJ1-4): EAGVTQFPSHSVIEKGQTVTLRCDPISGHDNLYWYRRVMGKEIKFLLHFVKESKQDESGMPNNRFLAERTGGTYSTLKVQPAELEDSGVYFCASSQAAEKLFFGSGTQLSVL.

In this sample, this clone turned up many times. The J gene is TRBJ1-2, the V gene TRBV6-2 or TRBV6-3, with D tentatively TRBD1 (5 bases). The CDR3 length is 14 residues. Germline CDR1 is MNHEY and CDR2 is SVGEGT. V dropped 2 bases and J dropped 5 bases, with 12 bases sitting between them. For the CDR3, the DNA is TGTGCCAGCAGTTACGCAAGGGGAGATTATGGCTACACCTTC. It specifies CASSYARGDYGYTF.

As regards this clone: The same CDR3 arises from other DNA sequences in this sample as well. The chain combines TRBV3-1 (or the pseudogene TRBV3-2) with TRBJ2-7, with no clear D. This CDR3 has 11 residues. CDR1 LGHDT and CDR2 YNNKEL come from the germline V gene (reference sequence). Trimming pared 1 base from V and 5 bases from J, leaving 3 bases between. The CDR3: CASSQVNEQYF. The DNA of the CDR3 is TGTGCCAGCAGCCAAGTAAACGAGCAGTACTTC.

The chain is built from TRBV9 and TRBJ1-4; D is perhaps TRBD1 (5 bases). Germline CDR1 SGDLS, CDR2 YYNGEE. Trimming pared 4 bases from V and 7 bases from J, leaving 23 bases between. The CDR3 spans 17 residues. The CDR3 region has the DNA TGTGCCAGCAGCCTAATAGAGGTGGCAGGGAGTACTGAAAAACTGTTTTTT. It yields the protein CASSLIEVAGSTEKLFF.

This chain uses TRBV4-1 with TRBJ1-2; 9 bases match TRBD1. Germline V gene lookup returns CDR1 MGHRA and CDR2 YSYEKL. The CDR3 sequence is 16 residues long. The J segment lost 8 bases and the V segment lost 3 bases, leaving 13 bases of the junction unmatched. CDR3 sequence: CASSQVPQGAPYGYTF. DNA of the CDR3: TGCGCCAGCAGCCAGGTCCCACAGGGGGCGCCGTACGGCTACACCTTC.

The V gene is TRBV11-1, the J gene TRBJ2-1, with 11 nucleotides matching TRBD2. Germline CDR1 reads SGHAT; CDR2 reads FQDESV (reference sequence). The CDR3 has 16 residues. V trimming: 1 base; J trimming: 5 bases; junction bases outside the gene matches: 4. CDR3 region: CASSLDLAGGNNEQFF. CDR3 in DNA: TGTGCCAGCAGCTTAGATCTAGCGGGGGGAAACAATGAGCAGTTCTTC.

In this sample, this clone turned up a few times. V gene TRBV6-5 combines with J gene TRBJ2-7; D is possibly TRBD1 (5 bases). V shed 7 bases and J shed 6 bases, with 19 bases lying between them. Germline CDR1 is MNHEY and CDR2 is SVGAGI. The CDR3 runs 14 residues. CDR3 coding DNA: TGTGCCAGCAATCAGGGCAAAGGGATGGGCGAGCAGTACTTC. Encoded protein: CASNQGKGMGEQYF.

The chain couples TRBV29-1 to TRBJ2-3, with TRBD2 matching 8 bases. The ends lost 4 bases at V and 1 base at J; junction bases unmatched: 7. The CDR3 runs 15 residues. Germline V CDR1 and CDR2: SQVTM, ANQGSEA. CDR3 sequence (DNA): TGCAGCGTTGTTGGCGGGGGGCTCCGCACAGATACGCAGTATTTT. It codes for CSVVGGGLRTDTQYF.

V and J are TRBV4-2 and TRBJ1-4; 7 bases agree with TRBD1. Losses at the gene ends were 0 bases for V and 5 bases for J; bases not matched to a gene: 3. The length of the CDR3 is 15 residues. CDR1 LGHNA and CDR2 YNFKEQ come from the germline V gene. The CDR3 bases are TGTGCCAGCAGCCAAGAGGAGGGGGCGAATGAAAAACTGTTTTTT. This sequence encodes CASSQEEGANEKLFF.

V is TRBV6-6 and J is TRBJ1-4, with D unclear. Trimming took 7 bases from V and 2 from J, leaving 8 bases between them. The germline CDR1 and CDR2 sequences are MNHNY and SVGAGI (reference sequence). The CDR3 sequence is 13 residues long. The CDR3 region is CASTTGTNEKLFF. The CDR3, as DNA: TGTGCCAGCACCACCGGGACTAATGAAAAACTGTTTTTT.

The chain employs TRBV9 and TRBJ1-1; maybe TRBD1 (5 bases). Germline CDR1 and CDR2: SGDLS and YYNGEE. There are 14 residues in the CDR3. Trimming left V 1 base short and J 6 bases short, with 13 bases between. The CDR3 protein is CASSVYEGSAEAFF. The CDR3 DNA reads TGTGCCAGCAGCGTATACGAGGGGAGCGCTGAAGCTTTCTTT.

The chain has TRBV11-1 and TRBJ1-1; weak D call: TRBD1 (5 bases). Germline V lookup: CDR1 SGHAT, CDR2 FQDESV (reference sequence). The CDR3 is 13 residues long. With 6 bases removed from V and 8 bases from J, the gap between germline ends came to 16 bases. CDR3 loop: CASRYTGTEEAFF. The CDR3 coding sequence is TGTGCCAGCAGGTATACCGGGACGGAAGAAGCTTTCTTT.

CDR3 amino acids: CASSSPSNQPQHF. In DNA, the CDR3 is TGTGCCAGCAGTTCTCCCAGCAATCAGCCCCAGCATTTT. The chain employs TRBV6-2 or TRBV6-3 and TRBJ1-5; no clear D gene. The CDR3 consists of 13 residues. CDR1 is MNHEY, CDR2 SVGEGT, per germline. V lost 4 bases, J lost 1 base, and 5 bases lay in between.

V is TRBV7-2 and J is TRBJ2-2, with a weak D call TRBD1 (5 bases). Germline loops: CDR1 SGHTA, CDR2 FQGNSA. Trimming took off 5 bases at V and 0 bases at J, with 13 bases between the two ends. CDR3 length equals 16 residues. The CDR3 nucleotides are TGTGCCAGCAGCGTCGACAGTTCAGCGAACACCGGGGAGCTGTTTTTT. The encoded protein is CASSVDSSANTGELFF.

The chain carries TRBV28 and TRBJ1-2; D perhaps matches TRBD1 (5 bases). Germline V gene sequence: CDR1 MDHEN, CDR2 SYDVKM. Between the trimmed V and J ends, which lost 7 bases and 5 bases, there was a span of 14 bases. The CDR3 consists of 13 residues. In nucleotides, the CDR3 is TGTGCCAGCACTTTGGGGGAGGAGTATGGCTACACCTTC. Translated, it gives CASTLGEEYGYTF.

The chain has TRBV29-1 and TRBJ1-1; the D is unclear. The germline V gene has CDR1 SQVTM and CDR2 ANQGSEA. V was shortened by 7 bases and J by 4 bases, with 10 bases between the two germline ends. The CDR3 extends over 11 amino acids. The CDR3 region has the DNA TGCAGCGCTGGAGACGGCACTGAAGCTTTCTTT. This codes for CSAGDGTEAFF.

V gene TRBV30 combines with J gene TRBJ1-1; unclear D gene. The V gene's germline CDR1 is GTSNPN and CDR2 SVGIG (reference sequence). Trimming removed 0 bases from V and 8 bases from J, with 10 bases in between. This CDR3 has 12 amino acids. The CDR3 nucleotides read TGTGCCTGGAGTGTCGGAGGGCGGGAAGCTTTCTTT. This gives the protein CAWSVGGREAFF.

The rearrangement uses TRBV30 and TRBJ2-7; no clear D. The V end was cut by 1 base, the J end by 3 bases, with 10 bases between. The CDR3 is made up of 13 amino acids. Germline CDR1 and CDR2: GTSNPN and SVGIG (reference sequence). The CDR3 DNA reads as TGTGCCTGGAGTGGTCAGTTGTACTACGAGCAGTACTTC. Its translation: CAWSGQLYYEQYF.

The chain carries TRBV18 and TRBJ2-7, with D perhaps assigned TRBD1 or TRBD2 (5 bases each). Trimming stripped 6 bases from V and 9 bases from J, with 18 bases between. The length of the CDR3 is 13 residues. The germline gives CDR1 KGHSH, CDR2 LQKENI. The CDR3 loop reads CASSTGTESVQYF. The CDR3 coding sequence is TGTGCCAGCTCGACGGGGACGGAGTCAGTGCAGTACTTC.

This chain joins TRBV19 and TRBJ1-5, with D possibly being TRBD1 (5 bases). Per the germline V gene, CDR1 is LNHDA and CDR2 is SQIVND (reference sequence). The CDR3 has 13 amino acids. The ends were cut back, 5 bases at V and 7 bases at J, with 12 bases in the middle. The CDR3 region is CASSAAGAQPQHF. CDR3 DNA sequence: TGTGCCAGTAGTGCGGCTGGGGCCCAGCCCCAGCATTTT.

This chain links TRBV18 with TRBJ2-3; D possibly corresponds to TRBD2 (5 bases). The V gene's germline CDR1 is KGHSH and CDR2 LQKENI. The CDR3 loop spans 15 amino acids. V gave up 2 bases and J gave up 0 bases, with 9 bases separating them. CDR3 sequence (DNA): TGTGCCAGCTCACCAGGGAGTACTAGCACAGATACGCAGTATTTT. Translating it yields CASSPGSTSTDTQYF.

The chain couples TRBV9 to TRBJ2-5; tentatively, D is TRBD2 (6 bases). CDR1 and CDR2 (germline): SGDLS, YYNGEE. Trimming removed 3 bases at V and 5 bases at J, with 17 bases between. CDR3 length: 15 residues. Here the CDR3 reads CASSASAYGGETQYF. In DNA form, the CDR3 reads TGTGCCAGCAGCGCTTCAGCCTACGGAGGGGAGACCCAGTACTTC.